These 31 T cell receptor beta chains were all obtained from the same sample, sequenced in a study of blood T cell repertoires in COVID-19. Clones were sequenced by immunoSEQ multiplex PCR, and TCRdb holds only the in-frame ones, with some missing. The data contain roughly 200,000 clones, just under 80% of them singletons. The material sequenced was peripheral blood. Every receptor here comes from a man aged 65 to 85 with active or convalescent COVID-19.

This clone was seen a single time. The rearrangement uses TRBV19 and TRBJ1-1, with 9 positions matching TRBD1. The CDR3 is 15 residues long. CDR1 and CDR2 (germline): LNHDA, SQIVND (reference sequence). V shed 5 bases, J shed 5 bases, and the junction held 9 bases outside the gene matches. CDR3 nucleotide sequence: TGTGCCAGTAGTCCGGGACAGGGTACGAGAACTGAAGCTTTCTTT. Encoded protein: CASSPGQGTRTEAFF.

This rearrangement joins TRBV5-5 to TRBJ1-2; 8 bases are shared with TRBD1. Unmatched junction bases numbered 6, after V lost 0 bases and J lost 8 bases. CDR1 is SGHKS, CDR2 YYEKEE, per germline (reference sequence). The CDR3 covers 14 residues. The CDR3 region has the DNA TGTGCCAGCAGCTTGGCCGGACAGGGCGAAGGCTACACCTTC. Translated, it gives CASSLAGQGEGYTF.

This chain joins TRBV3-1 (or the pseudogene TRBV3-2) and TRBJ1-1; weak D call: TRBD1 (5 bases). This CDR3 comprises 13 residues. Germline V CDR1 and CDR2: LGHDT, YNNKEL (reference sequence). Trimming removed 2 bases from V and 6 bases from J, with 10 bases in between. CDR3 residues: CASSQQGGAEAFF. CDR3 bases: TGTGCCAGCAGCCAACAGGGTGGGGCTGAAGCTTTCTTT.

The chain joins TRBV6-6 to TRBJ1-2; TRBD1 is a possible D gene (5 bases). Germline V CDR1 and CDR2: MNHNY, SVGAGI (reference sequence). The CDR3 sequence is 13 residues long. Trimming left V 6 bases short and J 8 bases short, with 16 bases between. The CDR3 DNA reads as TGTGCCAGCAGCGACTTGGGGGGAAGAGGCTACACCTTC. Translation gives CASSDLGGRGYTF.

The V call is TRBV6-1, the J call TRBJ1-6; the D is unclear. CDR3 size: 14 residues. Trimming removed 1 base from V and 10 bases from J, with 11 bases in between. CDR1 is MNHNS, CDR2 SASEGT, per germline. CDR3 loop: CASSEDPGWSPLHF. The CDR3 region has the DNA TGTGCCAGCAGTGAAGACCCTGGCTGGTCACCCCTCCACTTT.

This sequence joins TRBV10-3 and TRBJ2-2; D perhaps matches TRBD1 (5 bases). Germline V gene lookup returns CDR1 ENHRY and CDR2 SYGVKD. V lost 4 bases, J lost 5 bases, and 11 bases lay in between. This CDR3 is built from 14 residues. CDR3 region: CAISGGDLTGELFF. CDR3 bases: TGTGCCATCAGTGGGGGCGATTTAACCGGGGAGCTGTTTTTT.

This rearrangement joins TRBV18 to TRBJ2-7, with 7 nucleotides matching TRBD1. The CDR3 spans 11 residues. Germline V gene lookup returns CDR1 KGHSH and CDR2 LQKENI. The V segment lost 6 bases and the J segment 6 bases; nucleotides outside the gene matches: 2. The CDR3 loop is CASSDRVEQYF. As DNA, the CDR3 is TGTGCCAGCTCCGACAGGGTCGAGCAGTACTTC.

This chain uses TRBV12-3 or TRBV12-4 with TRBJ1-1; no definite D call. Trimming took off 2 bases at V and 7 bases at J, with 11 bases between the two ends. The CDR3 is made up of 13 amino acids. CDR3 DNA: TGTGCCAGCAGTTTAACGGGTCAAGGTGAAGCTTTCTTT. This gives the protein CASSLTGQGEAFF.

The gene calls are TRBV18 and TRBJ1-1; 7 positions match TRBD1. The CDR3 length is 15 residues. CDR1 and CDR2 from the germline V gene are KGHSH and LQKENI. V gave up 6 bases and J gave up 0 bases; unmatched junction bases: 7. The chain's CDR3 is CASSSPTGLNTEAFF. The CDR3 coding sequence is TGTGCCAGCTCGAGCCCGACAGGGTTGAACACTGAAGCTTTCTTT.

V and J are TRBV2 and TRBJ2-3; 12 bases map to TRBD2. V lost 6 bases, J lost 5 bases, and 3 bases stayed unmatched. Germline-derived CDR1 and CDR2 are SNHLY and FYNNEI. The CDR3 has 14 residues. The CDR3 DNA reads as TGTGCCAGCAGCTTGACTAGCGGGGGAGATACGCAGTATTTT. It translates to CASSLTSGGDTQYF.

The chain carries TRBV7-9 and TRBJ2-3; D is perhaps TRBD1 (6 bases). This CDR3 comprises 12 residues. Germline loops: CDR1 SEHNR, CDR2 FQNEAQ (reference sequence). The ends were cut back, 9 bases at V and 4 bases at J, with 11 bases in the middle. The CDR3 sequence: CASGGASDTQYF. CDR3 sequence (DNA): TGTGCCAGTGGGGGCGCGTCAGATACGCAGTATTTT.

J is TRBJ1-6 and V is TRBV10-3, with D perhaps matching TRBD1 (6 bases). This CDR3 spans 14 amino acids. Germline assignment: CDR1 ENHRY and CDR2 SYGVKD. V gave up 10 bases and J gave up 5 bases, with 15 bases separating them. The CDR3 coding sequence is TGTGCCACCCTGCCGGGACAAGATAATTCACCCCTCCACTTT. Translation: CATLPGQDNSPLHF.

In nucleotides, the CDR3 is TGTGCCAGCAGTAACAGGCCAACTAATGAAAAACTGTTTTTT. Protein sequence: CASSNRPTNEKLFF. J is TRBJ1-4 and V is TRBV27; the D gene is possibly TRBD1 (5 bases). The length of the CDR3 is 14 residues. Germline V gene sequence: CDR1 MNHEY, CDR2 SMNVEV (reference sequence). V gave up 5 bases and J gave up 0 bases, with 7 bases separating them.

This clone was observed a handful of times. The chain recombines TRBV6-5 with TRBJ2-1; 8 nucleotides agree with TRBD1. V lost 8 bases, J lost 6 bases, and 6 bases stayed unmatched. The CDR3 has 13 amino acids. Germline V CDR1 and CDR2: MNHEY, SVGAGI. CDR3 sequence (DNA): TGTGCCAGCTTCCGGACAGGGACCAATGAGCAGTTCTTC. This gives the protein CASFRTGTNEQFF.

The chain carries TRBV6-5 and TRBJ1-2, with TRBD1 matching 7 bases. Germline values: CDR1 MNHEY, CDR2 SVGAGI. The CDR3 covers 15 residues. V dropped 7 bases and J dropped 3; count of bases not matched to a gene: 11. The CDR3 here is CASTSYVGQYYGYTF. The CDR3 bases are TGTGCCAGCACAAGTTATGTGGGACAGTACTATGGCTACACCTTC.

In regard to this clone: A much larger clone differs by one base, so this may be a read error. This sequence joins TRBV9 and TRBJ2-3, with unresolved D. The CDR3 is 14 amino acids. The ends were cut back, 0 bases at V and 0 bases at J, with 5 bases in the middle. CDR1 is SGDLS, CDR2 YYNGEE, per germline. DNA of the CDR3: TGTGCCAGCAGCGTAGACTGGAGCACAGATACGCAGTATTTT. Residues: CASSVDWSTDTQYF.

The chain employs TRBV4-3 and TRBJ1-1; D unresolved. Per the germline V gene, CDR1 is LGHNA and CDR2 is YSLEER. The CDR3 length is 14 residues. Between the trimmed V and J ends, which lost 2 bases and 1 base, there was a span of 8 bases. Here the CDR3 reads CASSQTTENTEAFF. The CDR3 DNA sequence: TGCGCCAGCAGCCAAACCACAGAGAACACTGAAGCTTTCTTT.

J is TRBJ1-1 and V is TRBV10-1, with 8 bases fitting TRBD1. Germline V gene data show CDR1 as WNHNN and CDR2 as SYGVQD (reference sequence). The length of the CDR3 is 13 residues. V lost 3 bases, J lost 10 bases, and 7 bases stayed unmatched. CDR3 sequence: CASSETQDRAAFF. In DNA form, the CDR3 reads TGCGCCAGCAGTGAAACACAGGACAGGGCAGCTTTCTTT.

This chain connects TRBV9 to TRBJ2-2; 9 bases are shared with TRBD2. V shed 0 bases and J 7 bases; nucleotides not matched to a gene: 22. The CDR3 covers 21 residues. Germline V gene data show CDR1 as SGDLS and CDR2 as YYNGEE. The CDR3, as DNA: TGTGCCAGCAGCGTAGGAAGGGGCCCGGCTTTAGCGGGAGCGGGTTTCGGGGAGCTGTTTTTT. Its protein product is CASSVGRGPALAGAGFGELFF. The whole variable domain, remainder taken from reference TRBV9 and TRBJ2-2, is DSGVTQTPKHLITATGQRVTLRCSPRSGDLSVYWYQQSLDQGLQFLIQYYNGEERAKGNILERFSAQQFPDLHSELNLSSLELGDSALYFCASSVGRGPALAGAGFGELFFGEGSRLTVL.

Details on this clone: One end of the junction varies from germline; a read error may be responsible. The chain is built from TRBV7-7 and TRBJ2-5; 10 bases line up with TRBD2. Germline V gene sequence: CDR1 SSHAT, CDR2 FNYEAQ (reference sequence). There are 17 residues in the CDR3. The CDR3 region is CASSPFVVAGGGETQYF. CDR3 in DNA: TGTGCTAGCAGCCCCTTCGTCGTAGCGGGGGGAGGAGAGACCCAGTACTTC.

The CDR3 DNA reads TGTGCCAGTAGTATGACAGGGGGTGACACAGATACGCAGTATTTT. Amino acid sequence: CASSMTGGDTDTQYF. The chain combines TRBV19 with TRBJ2-3, with 9 positions matching TRBD1. The ends lost 3 bases at V and 2 bases at J; junction bases unmatched: 3. The V gene's germline CDR1 is LNHDA and CDR2 SQIVND (reference sequence). The CDR3 is made up of 15 amino acids.

The chain carries TRBV5-4 and TRBJ1-3; unclear D gene. The V and J ends lost 3 bases and 0 bases respectively, with 7 bases between them. Germline CDR1 and CDR2: SGHNT and YYREEE (reference sequence). The CDR3 consists of 14 residues. The CDR3 sequence: CASSSGSSGNTIYF. The CDR3 DNA reads as TGTGCCAGCAGCTCCGGGAGCTCTGGAAACACCATATATTTT.

This chain links TRBV5-1 with TRBJ2-5; 8 bases fit TRBD1. The V gene's germline CDR1 is SGHRS and CDR2 YFSETQ. This CDR3 has 14 amino acids. Unmatched junction bases numbered 6, after V lost 4 bases and J lost 4 bases. The CDR3 reads CASSRTGMGETQYF. DNA of the CDR3: TGCGCCAGCAGCCGGACAGGGATGGGAGAGACCCAGTACTTC. Full variable domain (missing parts from reference TRBV5-1 and TRBJ2-5): KAGVTQTPRYLIKTRGQQVTLSCSPISGHRSVSWYQQTPGQGLQFLFEYFSETQRNKGNFPGRFSGRQFSNSRSEMNVSTLELGDSALYLCASSRTGMGETQYFGPGTRLLVL.

The genes are TRBV18 and TRBJ2-7; maybe TRBD2 (5 bases). CDR1 and CDR2 from the germline V gene are KGHSH and LQKENI. V gave up 3 bases and J gave up 6 bases, with 15 bases separating them. This CDR3 contains 14 residues. This chain's CDR3 is CASSPQARDPEQYF. DNA of the CDR3: TGTGCCAGCTCACCCCAAGCCCGGGATCCCGAGCAGTACTTC.

The rearrangement links TRBV19 to TRBJ1-1; possible D gene TRBD1, 5 bases. V was trimmed by 6 bases and J by 5 bases, leaving 19 bases between them. This CDR3 is 15 amino acids long. Germline V lookup: CDR1 LNHDA, CDR2 SQIVND (reference sequence). The CDR3 DNA is TGTGCCAGTAGATTGCGGGAAAGGGCAGGGACTGAAGCTTTCTTT. Its protein product is CASRLRERAGTEAFF.

This clone occurred a few times. The chain couples TRBV5-6 to TRBJ2-7; maybe TRBD1 (5 bases). Per the germline V gene, CDR1 is SGHDT and CDR2 is YYEEEE. Trimming shortened V by 6 bases and J by 1 base, and 17 bases separated the two germline ends. This CDR3 is built from 15 residues. CDR3 coding DNA: TGTGCCAGCACCCACCTGGGAACAGGATCCTACGAGCAGTACTTC. Its translation is CASTHLGTGSYEQYF.

The chain carries TRBV28 and TRBJ1-5; weak D call: TRBD1 (5 bases). Trimming left V 2 bases short and J 2 bases short, with 16 bases between. The CDR3 spans 17 residues. The germline V gene has CDR1 MDHEN and CDR2 SYDVKM. The CDR3 coding sequence is TGTGCCAGCAGTTTACCAGGGTCCAATGGTGGCAATCAGCCCCAGCATTTT. This gives the protein CASSLPGSNGGNQPQHF. Looking up the rest from reference TRBV28 and TRBJ1-5 gives the full variable domain: DVKVTQSSRYLVKRTGEKVFLECVQDMDHENMFWYRQDPGLGLRLIYFSYDVKMKEKGDIPEGYSVSREKKERFSLILESASTNQTSMYLCASSLPGSNGGNQPQHFGDGTRLSIL.

This chain connects TRBV10-3 to TRBJ1-5; D possibly corresponds to TRBD1 (5 bases). CDR1 and CDR2 from the germline V gene are ENHRY and SYGVKD. The CDR3 runs 13 residues. V lost 10 bases, J lost 0 bases, and 10 bases lay in between. This CDR3 is CATHTGSNQPQHF. The CDR3 nucleotides are TGTGCCACTCACACAGGTAGCAATCAGCCCCAGCATTTT.

The chain employs TRBV2 and TRBJ2-7; TRBD1 is a possible D gene (5 bases). V lost 3 bases, J lost 2 bases, and 8 bases lay in between. The CDR3 length is 13 residues. The germline V gene has CDR1 SNHLY and CDR2 FYNNEI. The CDR3 loop reads CASSDRVAYEQYF. For the CDR3, the DNA is TGTGCCAGCAGTGACAGGGTCGCCTACGAGCAGTACTTC.

The V and J genes are TRBV29-1 and TRBJ2-7; 8 nucleotides align to TRBD1. Losses at the gene ends were 6 bases for V and 2 bases for J; bases not matched to a gene: 9. The CDR3 totals 14 residues. Germline CDR1 SQVTM, CDR2 ANQGSEA. CDR3 nucleotide sequence: TGCAGCGTAATTAGGACAGGGAGGCCCTACGAGCAGTACTTC. Translating it yields CSVIRTGRPYEQYF.

The V gene is TRBV5-1, the J gene TRBJ2-5; 12 bases are a match to TRBD2. V trimming: 0 bases; J trimming: 5 bases; junction bases outside the gene matches: 2. Germline V CDR1 and CDR2: SGHRS, YFSETQ. CDR3 size: 15 residues. The CDR3 coding sequence is TGCGCCAGCAGCTTGGACGGGACTAGCGGGGAGACCCAGTACTTC. Amino acids: CASSLDGTSGETQYF. The full variable domain, its missing parts supplied by reference TRBV5-1 and TRBJ2-5, is KAGVTQTPRYLIKTRGQQVTLSCSPISGHRSVSWYQQTPGQGLQFLFEYFSETQRNKGNFPGRFSGRQFSNSRSEMNVSTLELGDSALYLCASSLDGTSGETQYFGPGTRLLVL.